This TCR beta chain appears in the sequencing data of a study of shared clonotypes between healthy human individuals. Points from the study as a whole: Limited genetic and exposure-history diversity came from having few donors.

Sequenced by immunoSEQ multiplex PCR; TCRdb stores in-frame clones only, minus some. The sample lists around 440,000 clones, roughly 80% occurring once. V lost 4 bases, J lost 5 bases, and 9 bases stayed unmatched. From germline, CDR1 is SGDLS and CDR2 YYNGEE. This CDR3 is 15 amino acids long. Notes on this clone: Its cognate antigen is unknown.

The genes are TRBV9 and TRBJ1-2, with 9 bases aligning to TRBD1. The source is a woman aged 40 to 50 in good health. Some clones in this sample may be carry-over from other donors' samples. Input material: PBMCs. CDR3 nucleotide sequence: TGTGCCAGCAGCACAAGCCCCGGGACAGGGTATGGCTACACCTTC. Encoded protein: CASSTSPGTGYGYTF.